The source of this T cell receptor (beta chain) is a study of sequential checkpoint blockade in melanoma. Overall study: Roughly 23 patients had matched tumor biopsies before treatment and at week 13 after nivolumab or ipilimumab alone.

Germline-derived CDR1 and CDR2 are SGHNT and YENEEA. This CDR3 is 17 amino acids long. V was pared by 3 bases and J by 0 bases, with 12 bases between. Clones were sequenced by immunoSEQ multiplex PCR, and TCRdb holds only the in-frame ones, with some missing. The sample lists some 10,000 clones, 25% to 30% occurring once. As for treatment: randomized to nivolumab then ipilimumab (arm A) or the reverse (arm B). The specimen was tumor tissue (inferred from file names), collected from a patient given nivolumab and ipilimumab in sequence. The chain employs TRBV11-3 and TRBJ1-6; weak D call: TRBD1 (5 bases). The clonotype was recovered from a human donor with melanoma. The CDR3 region has the DNA TGTGCCAGCAGCTTGTGGGGGTCAAGCTCCTATAATTCACCCCTCCACTTT. This codes for CASSLWGSSSYNSPLHF.